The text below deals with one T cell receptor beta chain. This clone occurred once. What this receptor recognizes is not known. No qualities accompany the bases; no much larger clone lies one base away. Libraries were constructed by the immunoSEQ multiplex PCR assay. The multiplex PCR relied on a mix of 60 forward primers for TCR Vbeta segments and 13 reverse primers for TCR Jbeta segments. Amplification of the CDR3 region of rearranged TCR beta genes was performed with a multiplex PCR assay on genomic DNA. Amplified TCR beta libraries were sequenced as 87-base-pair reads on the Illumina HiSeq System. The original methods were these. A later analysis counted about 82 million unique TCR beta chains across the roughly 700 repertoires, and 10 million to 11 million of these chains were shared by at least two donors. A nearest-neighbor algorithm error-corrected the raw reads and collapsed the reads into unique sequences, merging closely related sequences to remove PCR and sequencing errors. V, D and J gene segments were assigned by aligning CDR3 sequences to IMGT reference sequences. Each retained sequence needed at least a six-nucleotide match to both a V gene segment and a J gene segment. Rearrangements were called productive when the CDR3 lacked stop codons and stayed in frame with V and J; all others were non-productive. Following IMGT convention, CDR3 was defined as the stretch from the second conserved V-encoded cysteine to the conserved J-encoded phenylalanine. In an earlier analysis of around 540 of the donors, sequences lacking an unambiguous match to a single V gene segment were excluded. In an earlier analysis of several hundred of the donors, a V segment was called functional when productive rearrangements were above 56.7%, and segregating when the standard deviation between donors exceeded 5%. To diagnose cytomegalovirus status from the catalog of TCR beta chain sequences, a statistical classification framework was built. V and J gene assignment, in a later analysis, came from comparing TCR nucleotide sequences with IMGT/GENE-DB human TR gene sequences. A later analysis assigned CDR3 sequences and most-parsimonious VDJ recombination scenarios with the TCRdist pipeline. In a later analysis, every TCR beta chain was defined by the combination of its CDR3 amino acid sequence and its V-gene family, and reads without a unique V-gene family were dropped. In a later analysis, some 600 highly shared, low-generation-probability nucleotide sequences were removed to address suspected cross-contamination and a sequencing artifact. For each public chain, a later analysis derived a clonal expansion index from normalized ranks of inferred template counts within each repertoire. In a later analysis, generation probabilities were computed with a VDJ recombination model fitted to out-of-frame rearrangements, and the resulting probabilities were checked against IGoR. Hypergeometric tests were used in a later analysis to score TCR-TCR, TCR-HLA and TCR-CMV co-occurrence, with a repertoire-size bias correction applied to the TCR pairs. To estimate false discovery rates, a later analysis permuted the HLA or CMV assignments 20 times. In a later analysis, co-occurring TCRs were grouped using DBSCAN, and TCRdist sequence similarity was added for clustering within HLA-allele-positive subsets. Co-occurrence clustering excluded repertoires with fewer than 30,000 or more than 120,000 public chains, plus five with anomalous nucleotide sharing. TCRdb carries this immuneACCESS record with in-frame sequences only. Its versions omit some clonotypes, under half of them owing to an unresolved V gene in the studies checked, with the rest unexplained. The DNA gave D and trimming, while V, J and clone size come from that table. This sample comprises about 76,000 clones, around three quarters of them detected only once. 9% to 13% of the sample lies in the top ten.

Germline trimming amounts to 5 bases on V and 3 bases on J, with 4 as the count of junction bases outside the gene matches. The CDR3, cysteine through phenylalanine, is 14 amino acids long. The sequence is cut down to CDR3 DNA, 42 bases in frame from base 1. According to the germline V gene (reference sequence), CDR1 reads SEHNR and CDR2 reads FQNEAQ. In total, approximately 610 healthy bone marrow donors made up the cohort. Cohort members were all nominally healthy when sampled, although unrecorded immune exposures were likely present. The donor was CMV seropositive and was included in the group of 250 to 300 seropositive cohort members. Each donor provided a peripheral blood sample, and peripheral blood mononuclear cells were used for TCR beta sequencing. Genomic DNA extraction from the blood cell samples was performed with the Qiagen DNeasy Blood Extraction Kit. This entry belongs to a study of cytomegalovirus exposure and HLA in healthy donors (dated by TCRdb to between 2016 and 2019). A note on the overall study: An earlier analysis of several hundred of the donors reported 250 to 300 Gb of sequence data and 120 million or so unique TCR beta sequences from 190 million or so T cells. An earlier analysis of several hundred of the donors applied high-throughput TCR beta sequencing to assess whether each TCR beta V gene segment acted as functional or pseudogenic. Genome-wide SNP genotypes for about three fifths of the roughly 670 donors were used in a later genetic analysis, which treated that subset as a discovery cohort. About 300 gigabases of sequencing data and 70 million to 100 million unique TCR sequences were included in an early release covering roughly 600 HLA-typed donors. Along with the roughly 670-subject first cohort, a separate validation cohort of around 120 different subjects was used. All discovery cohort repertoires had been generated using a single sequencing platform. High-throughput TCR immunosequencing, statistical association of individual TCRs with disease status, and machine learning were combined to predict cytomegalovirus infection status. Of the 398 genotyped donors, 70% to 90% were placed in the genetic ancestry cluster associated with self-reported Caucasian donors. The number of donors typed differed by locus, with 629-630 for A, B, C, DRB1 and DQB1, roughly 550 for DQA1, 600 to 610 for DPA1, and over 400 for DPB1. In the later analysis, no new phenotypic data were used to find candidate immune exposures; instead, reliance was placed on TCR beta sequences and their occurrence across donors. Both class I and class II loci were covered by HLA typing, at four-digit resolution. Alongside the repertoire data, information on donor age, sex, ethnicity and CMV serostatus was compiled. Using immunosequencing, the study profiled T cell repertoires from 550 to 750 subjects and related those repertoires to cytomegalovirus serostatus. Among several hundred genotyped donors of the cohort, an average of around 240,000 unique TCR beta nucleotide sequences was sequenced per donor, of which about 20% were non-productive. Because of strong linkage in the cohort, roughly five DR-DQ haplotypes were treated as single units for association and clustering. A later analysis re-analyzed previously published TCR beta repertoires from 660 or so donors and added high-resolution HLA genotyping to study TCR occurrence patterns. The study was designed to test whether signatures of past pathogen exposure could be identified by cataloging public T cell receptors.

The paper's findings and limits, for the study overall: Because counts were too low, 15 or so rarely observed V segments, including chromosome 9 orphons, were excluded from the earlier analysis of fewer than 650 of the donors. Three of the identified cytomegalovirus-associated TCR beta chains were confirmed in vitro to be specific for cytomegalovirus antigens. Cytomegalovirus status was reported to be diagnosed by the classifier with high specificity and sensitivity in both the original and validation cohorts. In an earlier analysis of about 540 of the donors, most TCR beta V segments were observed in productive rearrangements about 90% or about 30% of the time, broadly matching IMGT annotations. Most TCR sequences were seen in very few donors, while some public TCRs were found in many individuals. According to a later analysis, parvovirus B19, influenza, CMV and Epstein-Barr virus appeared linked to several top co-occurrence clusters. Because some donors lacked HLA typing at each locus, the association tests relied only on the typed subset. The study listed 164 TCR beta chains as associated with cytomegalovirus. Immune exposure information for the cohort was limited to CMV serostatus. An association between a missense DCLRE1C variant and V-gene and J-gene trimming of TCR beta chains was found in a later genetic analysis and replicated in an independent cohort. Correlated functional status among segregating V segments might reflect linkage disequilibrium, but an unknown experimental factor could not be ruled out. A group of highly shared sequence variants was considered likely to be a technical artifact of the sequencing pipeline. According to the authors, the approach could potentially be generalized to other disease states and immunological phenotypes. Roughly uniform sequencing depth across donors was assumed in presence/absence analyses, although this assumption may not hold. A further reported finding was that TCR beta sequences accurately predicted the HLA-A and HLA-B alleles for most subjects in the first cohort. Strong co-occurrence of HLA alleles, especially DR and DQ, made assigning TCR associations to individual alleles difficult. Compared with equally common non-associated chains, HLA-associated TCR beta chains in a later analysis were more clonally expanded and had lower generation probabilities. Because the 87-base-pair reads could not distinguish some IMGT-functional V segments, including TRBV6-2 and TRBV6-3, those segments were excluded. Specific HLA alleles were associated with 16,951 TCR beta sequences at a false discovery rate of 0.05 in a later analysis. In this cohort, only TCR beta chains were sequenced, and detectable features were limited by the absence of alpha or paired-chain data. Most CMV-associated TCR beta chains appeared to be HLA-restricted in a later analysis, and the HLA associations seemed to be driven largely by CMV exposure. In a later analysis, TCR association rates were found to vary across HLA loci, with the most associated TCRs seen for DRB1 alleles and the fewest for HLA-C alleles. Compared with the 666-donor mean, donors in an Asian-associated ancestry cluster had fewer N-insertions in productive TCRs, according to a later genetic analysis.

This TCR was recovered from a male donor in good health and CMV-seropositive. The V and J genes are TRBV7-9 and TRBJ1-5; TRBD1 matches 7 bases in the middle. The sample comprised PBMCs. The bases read TGTGCCAGCAGCCCGCAGGGGGTCAATCAGCCCCAGCATTTT. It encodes CASSPQGVNQPQHF.